Ten or more counts support the clone carrying this TCR beta chain. Germline values: CDR1 SGDLS, CDR2 YYNGEE. V trimming: 2 bases; J trimming: 5 bases; junction bases outside the gene matches: 6. This CDR3 has 15 amino acids. These data come from a study of Graves' ophthalmopathy and Graves' hyperthyroidism. Study summary: Peripheral blood collection took place at initial diagnosis, before any treatment.

Amplified material comprised TCR beta CDR3 regions derived from RNA transcripts. An initial RT-PCR round employing HTBI primers preceded a second-round multiplex PCR. TCRdb independently ran MiXCR on the multiplex PCR reads; one entry per CDR3 protein. The sample yields 300,000 to 500,000 distinct CDR3 sequences, 15% to 19% seen once. The sample taken for sequencing was peripheral blood. This chain uses TRBV9 with TRBJ2-5; 10 bases align to TRBD2. This TCR was recovered from a woman between 18 and 30 years old with stable Graves' hyperthyroidism. The CDR3 DNA follows: TGTGCCAGCAGCGTTAGCGGGGGGCCCCCCGAGACCCAGTACTTC. It encodes CASSVSGGPPETQYF.